This is a list of T cell receptor beta chains from one sample in a study of kidney transplant recipient with SARS-CoV-2 infection. TCRdb analysed the reads with MiXCR anew, one entry per CDR3 protein. Among 200,000 to 300,000 distinct CDR3 sequences listed, about 30% were seen once. The specimen comprised a blood sample, sampled at baseline and on day 111 from a kidney transplant recipient. The receptors derive from a male patient aged 25-45 years who had COVID-19 and was a kidney transplant recipient. Some of these T cells may belong to the graft donor. The CDR3 runs from the conserved cysteine through the conserved F or W. The D gene is left open where the match is weak.

cdr3_aa	d_call	v_call	j_call
CASSSNGFYEQYF	NA	TRBV7-2	TRBJ2-7
CASSLRSGRRKTYDYTF	NA	TRBV4-3	TRBJ1-2
CASSRGTSTDTQYF	NA	TRBV6-4	TRBJ2-3
CASSQASGASYEQYF	NA	TRBV3-2	TRBJ2-7
CASRFPVPGKTYGYTF	NA	TRBV5-4	TRBJ1-2
CASSLKHPISFSGTQYF	NA	TRBV3-1	TRBJ2-5
CASSLGIDRGADEQFF	NA	TRBV7-9	TRBJ2-1
CASSWTSGTGELFF	TRBD2	TRBV2	TRBJ2-2
CSAVGRSYNEQFF	NA	TRBV20-1	TRBJ2-1
CASSRQETQYF	NA	TRBV11-2	TRBJ2-5
CASSERQGGNTEAFF	NA	TRBV2	TRBJ1-1